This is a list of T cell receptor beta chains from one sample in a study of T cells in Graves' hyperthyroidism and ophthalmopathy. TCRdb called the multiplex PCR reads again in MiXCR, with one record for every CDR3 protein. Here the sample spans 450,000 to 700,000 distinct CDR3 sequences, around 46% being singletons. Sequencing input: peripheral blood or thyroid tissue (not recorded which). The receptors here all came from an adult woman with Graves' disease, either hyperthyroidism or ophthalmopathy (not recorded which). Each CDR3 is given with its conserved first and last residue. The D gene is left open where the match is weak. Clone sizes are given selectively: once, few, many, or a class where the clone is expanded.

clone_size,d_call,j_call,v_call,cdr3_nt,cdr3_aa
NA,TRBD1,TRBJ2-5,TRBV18,TGTGCCAGCTCACCCTCTTTGGACAGGTTCCCTGCCCAGTACTTC,CASSPSLDRFPAQYF
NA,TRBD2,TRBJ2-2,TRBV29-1,TGCAGCGTTTCTAGCGGGAGCCCCGGGGAGCTGTTTTTT,CSVSSGSPGELFF
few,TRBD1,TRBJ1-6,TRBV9,TGTGCCAGCAGCGCCGGGACAGGTCGCTCACCCCTCCACTTT,CASSAGTGRSPLHF
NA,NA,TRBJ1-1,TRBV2,TGTGCCAGCAGGCCCACAGGAACTGAAGCTTTCTTT,CASRPTGTEAFF
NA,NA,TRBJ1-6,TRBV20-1,TGCAGTGCTAGAGATGGGGGTTACCCACCCCTCCACTTT,CSARDGGYPPLHF
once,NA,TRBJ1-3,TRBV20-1,TGCAGTGCTAGAGTACAGGGCGGAAACACCATATATTTT,CSARVQGGNTIYF
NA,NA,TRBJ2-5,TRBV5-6,TGTGCCAGCAGCCCGCAGGTCGGGAGAGAAGGAGAGACCCAGTACTTC,CASSPQVGREGETQYF
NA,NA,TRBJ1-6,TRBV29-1,TGCAGCGTAGAACAGGGAGCAGGTTCACCCCTCCACTTT,CSVEQGAGSPLHF
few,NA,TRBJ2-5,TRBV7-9,TGTGCCAGCAGCTTAGACGCGCGGGAGACCCAGTACTTC,CASSLDARETQYF
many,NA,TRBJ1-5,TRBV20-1,TGCATCCCGATGAGGCAGGGCCAAGGTCAGCCCCAGCATTTT,CIPMRQGQGQPQHF
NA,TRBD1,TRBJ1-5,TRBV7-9,TGTGCCAGTAGCCCGGGACAGCAACTAGGGCAGCCCCAGCATTTT,CASSPGQQLGQPQHF
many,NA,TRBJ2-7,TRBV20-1,TGCAGTGCGACGGCTGGGATTTACGAGCAGTACTTC,CSATAGIYEQYF
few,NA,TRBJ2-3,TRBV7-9,TGTGCCAGCAGCTTGGTGGGTGGGACAGATACGCAGTATTTT,CASSLVGGTDTQYF
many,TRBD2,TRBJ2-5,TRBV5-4,TGTGCCAGCAGCCCAGCTAGCGGGAGGGCCGGAGAGACCCAGTACTTC,CASSPASGRAGETQYF
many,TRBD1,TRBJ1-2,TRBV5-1,TGCGCCAGCAGCTCCCGACAGGGGGGCTACTATGGCTACACCTTC,CASSSRQGGYYGYTF
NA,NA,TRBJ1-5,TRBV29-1,TGCAGCGTTCGTCAGGAGGGTGATCAGCCCCAGCATTTT,CSVRQEGDQPQHF
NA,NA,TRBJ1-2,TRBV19,TGTGCCAGTAGTATAACCCGAGGACGGAACTATGGCTACACCTTC,CASSITRGRNYGYTF
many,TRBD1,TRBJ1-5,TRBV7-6,TGTGCCAGCAGCCAGGACAGGGCCCAGCCCCAGCATTTT,CASSQDRAQPQHF
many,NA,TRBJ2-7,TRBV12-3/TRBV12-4,TGTGCCAGCTCCCTACGGCGGTCCTACGAGCAGTACTTC,CASSLRRSYEQYF
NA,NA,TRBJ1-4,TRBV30,TGTGCCTGGAGTCTTCTGGTCGGTGAAAAACTGTTTTTT,CAWSLLVGEKLFF
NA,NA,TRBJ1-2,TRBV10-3,TGTGCCATCAGTGACCACGGGGTTAACTATGGCTACACCTTC,CAISDHGVNYGYTF
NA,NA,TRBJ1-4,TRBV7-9,TGTGCCAGCAACAGGAACACTAATGAAAAACTGTTTTTT,CASNRNTNEKLFF
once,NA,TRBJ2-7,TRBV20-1,TGCAGTGCTAGAGCGTGGCGAGCGATCTACGAGCAGTACTTC,CSARAWRAIYEQYF
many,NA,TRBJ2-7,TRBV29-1,TGCAGCGTTGTACCTCCCGGGGGTCGCTACGAGCAGTACTTC,CSVVPPGGRYEQYF